The rows below give T cell receptor beta chains drawn from one sample of a study of patients and donors after allogeneic stem cell transplantation. TCRdb re-analysed the RT-PCR reads in MiXCR, keeping a single row per CDR3 protein. Of about 960,000 distinct CDR3 sequences listed, approximately 18% are singletons. Sequencing was performed on blood, either unsorted or a sorted T cell fraction (not recorded which). The receptors derive from a human donor who was either an allogeneic HSCT recipient or a stem cell or donor lymphocyte infusion donor (not recorded which). It is not recorded whose cells these are; they may come from a transplant donor. Each CDR3 is given with its conserved first and last residue. A D gene is named only where the DNA matches it firmly. The size of a clone is reported for some rows only, either as once, few or many, or as a class for expanded clones.

TRBV20-1,few,.,TRBJ1-3,CSSSSGNTIYF,TGCAGCTCGAGCTCTGGAAACACCATATATTTT
TRBV29-1,.,.,TRBJ2-7,CSVWGDRYEQYF,TGCAGCGTGTGGGGGGACCGCTACGAGCAGTACTTC
TRBV4-3,.,TRBD2,TRBJ2-3,CASSHGTSGGADTQYF,TGCGCCAGCAGCCATGGGACTAGCGGGGGAGCAGATACGCAGTATTTT
TRBV6-1,.,.,TRBJ1-6,CATSRKGKTYNSPLHF,TGTGCCACCAGTAGGAAGGGGAAGACTTATAATTCACCCCTCCACTTT
TRBV27,few,TRBD1,TRBJ2-1,CASSLLGQGRNEQFF,TGTGCCAGCAGTTTATTAGGACAGGGGAGGAATGAGCAGTTCTTC
TRBV5-1,.,TRBD1,TRBJ2-2,CASSLDRGEAGELFF,TGCGCCAGCAGCTTGGACAGGGGAGAGGCCGGGGAGCTGTTTTTT
TRBV18,few,.,TRBJ1-3,CASSQVDPATIYF,TGTGCCAGCTCACAAGTTGATCCGGCCACCATATATTTT
TRBV20-1,.,TRBD1,TRBJ1-1,CSARDPRGRRGPEAFF,TGCAGTGCTAGAGATCCTAGGGGGCGGAGGGGACCTGAAGCTTTCTTT
TRBV10-3,.,.,TRBJ2-2,CAINPGGGSGTGELFF,TGTGCCATCAACCCCGGTGGGGGTAGCGGCACCGGGGAGCTGTTTTTT
TRBV20-1,.,.,TRBJ1-2,CSAREAGLRNYGYTF,TGCAGTGCTAGAGAGGCGGGACTCCGTAACTATGGCTACACCTTC
TRBV3-1,.,TRBD2,TRBJ2-1,CASSQDAGEVYNEQFF,TGTGCCAGCAGCCAAGATGCGGGAGAGGTTTACAATGAGCAGTTCTTC
TRBV6-1,.,.,TRBJ2-7,CASSSSGLGSYEQYF,TGTGCCAGCAGCAGTTCAGGGTTAGGCTCCTACGAGCAGTACTTC
TRBV30,.,TRBD1,TRBJ2-7,CAWTPQGENHEQYF,TGTGCCTGGACCCCACAGGGGGAAAATCACGAGCAGTACTTC
TRBV12-3/TRBV12-4,few,.,TRBJ1-4,CASSLIYSEKLFF,TGTGCCAGCAGCCTCATATACAGTGAAAAACTGTTTTTT
TRBV10-3,few,TRBD2,TRBJ2-7,CAISESASGSGEQYF,TGTGCCATCAGTGAGTCGGCTAGCGGGAGTGGAGAGCAGTACTTC
TRBV12-5,few,.,TRBJ1-2,CASGLGPGGGNYGYTF,TGTGCTAGTGGTTTGGGGCCGGGAGGCGGAAACTATGGCTACACCTTC
TRBV9,.,TRBD1,TRBJ2-3,CASSAWDRSTDTQYF,TGTGCCAGCAGCGCATGGGACAGGAGCACAGATACGCAGTATTTT
TRBV6-5,few,.,TRBJ2-7,CASSYSPGTAGYEQYF,TGTGCCAGCAGTTACTCACCCGGGACTGCGGGCTACGAGCAGTACTTC
TRBV20-1,few,.,TRBJ1-5,CSARYLVGGNQPQHF,TGCAGTGCTAGATACTTAGTTGGGGGCAATCAGCCCCAGCATTTT
TRBV5-1,.,TRBD2,TRBJ2-3,CASSPPALAGADTQYF,TGCGCCAGCAGCCCTCCTGCGCTAGCGGGGGCAGATACGCAGTATTTT
TRBV10-3,few,.,TRBJ2-7,CAIRDSTLGLEQYF,TGTGCCATCAGGGACAGCACGTTGGGGCTCGAGCAGTACTTC
TRBV11-3,.,.,TRBJ2-3,CASSSPVTDTQYF,TGTGCCAGCAGCTCCCCTGTCACAGATACGCAGTATTTT
TRBV7-3,many,.,TRBJ2-5,CASSPPGRQETQYF,TGTGCCAGCAGCCCTCCGGGCCGCCAAGAGACCCAGTACTTC
TRBV27,few,TRBD1,TRBJ2-1,CASRRDRGTHNEQFF,TGTGCCAGCAGGCGGGACAGGGGGACTCACAATGAGCAGTTCTTC
TRBV11-1,few,TRBD2,TRBJ2-1,CASSPSLRVGTSEYNEQFF,TGTGCCAGCAGCCCAAGCCTTAGAGTAGGGACTAGCGAGTACAATGAGCAGTTCTTC